This TCR beta chain was found in a study of T-cell reconstitution after alpha-beta-depleted transplantation in children. Study conclusions and caveats: Alpha-beta T cells present about two months after transplant were reported to originate from several hundred expanded graft clones.

During its preparation, the TCRbeta library received unique molecular identifiers. Via MiXCR, TCRdb re-called the PCR reads, giving one row per CDR3 protein. The data contain 500,000 to 650,000 distinct CDR3 sequences, more than 9.5% of them singletons. In germline, CDR1 is MNHEY, CDR2 SVGAGI. The CDR3 length is 15 residues. With V trimmed by 7 bases and J by 0 bases, 7 bases remained unmatched. Of note for this clonotype: The antigen is unknown.

The clonotype originates from a female patient aged 2-9 years who had a stem cell transplant for aplastic anemia, so the T cells may come from the graft donor. The chain joins TRBV6-5 to TRBJ1-1; 8 nucleotides agree with TRBD1. The sample was PBMCs, mostly from graft donor cells, taken 180 days after TCRalphabeta/CD19-depleted stem cell transplant. The CDR3 reads CASKRAGGVNTEAFF. CDR3 nucleotides: TGTGCCAGCAAACGGGCAGGGGGCGTGAACACTGAAGCTTTCTTT.